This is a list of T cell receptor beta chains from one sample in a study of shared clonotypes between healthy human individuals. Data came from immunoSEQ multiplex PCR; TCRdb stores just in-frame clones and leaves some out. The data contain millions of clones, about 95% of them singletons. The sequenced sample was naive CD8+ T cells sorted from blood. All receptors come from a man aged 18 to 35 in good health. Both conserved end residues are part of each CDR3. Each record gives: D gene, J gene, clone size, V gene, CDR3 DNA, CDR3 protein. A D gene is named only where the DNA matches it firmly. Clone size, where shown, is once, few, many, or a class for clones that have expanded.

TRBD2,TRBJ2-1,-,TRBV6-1,TGTGCCAGCAGTGGCATTCTAGCGGGAGAGAACAATGAGCAGTTCTTC,CASSGILAGENNEQFF
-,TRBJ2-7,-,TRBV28,TGTGCCAGCAGTTTTGAGGGTGGTGGGTACGAGCAGTACTTC,CASSFEGGGYEQYF
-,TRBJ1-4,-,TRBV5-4,TGTGCCAGCAGCTTGGAAGGGTCGACTAATGAAAAACTGTTTTTT,CASSLEGSTNEKLFF
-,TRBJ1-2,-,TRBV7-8,TGTGCCAGCAGCCCGCCATCAGACAGCTATGGCTACACCTTC,CASSPPSDSYGYTF
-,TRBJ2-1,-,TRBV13,TGTGCCAGCAGCTTCACCGGGACCCAGTATGAGCAGTTCTTC,CASSFTGTQYEQFF
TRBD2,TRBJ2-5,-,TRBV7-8,TGTGCCAGCAGCTTAGTCCCACAGGGGACTAGCGGGGGGGCCCTGGGAGAGACCCAGTACTTC,CASSLVPQGTSGGALGETQYF
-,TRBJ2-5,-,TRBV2,TGTGCCAGCAGTGATACGGGTGTCAGGTTAGAGACCCAGTACTTC,CASSDTGVRLETQYF
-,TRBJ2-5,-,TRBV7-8,TGTGCCAGCAGCTTACGGGACTGGGACCAAGAGACCCAGTACTTC,CASSLRDWDQETQYF
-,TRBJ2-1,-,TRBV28,TGTGCCAGCAGTCCCCGCCTAGGTGGCCATGAGCAGTTCTTC,CASSPRLGGHEQFF
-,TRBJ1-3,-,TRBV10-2,TGCGCCAGCAGTGAGTCAACGGGGATCTCTGGAAACACCATATATTTT,CASSESTGISGNTIYF
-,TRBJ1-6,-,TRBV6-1,TGTGCCAGCAGTGAAGAAGGCACCTACTATAATTCACCCCTCCACTTT,CASSEEGTYYNSPLHF
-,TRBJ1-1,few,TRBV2,TGTGCCCTCCCACAGGGGAACACTGAAGCTTTCTTT,CALPQGNTEAFF
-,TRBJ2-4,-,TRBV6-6,TGTGCCAGCAGTTACTCTCTTGGGGGGCGCGTAAACATTCAGTACTTC,CASSYSLGGRVNIQYF
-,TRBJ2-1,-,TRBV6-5,TGTGCCAGCAGTTACTCGATGGAGGGGGCCTACAATGAGCAGTTCTTC,CASSYSMEGAYNEQFF
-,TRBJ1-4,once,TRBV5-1,TGCGCCAGCGCCGGGGGCGGGGAAAAACTGTTTTTT,CASAGGGEKLFF
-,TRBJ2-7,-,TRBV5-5,TGTGCCAGCAGCTTTTTCCGGGCCGAGGGCGAGCAGTACTTC,CASSFFRAEGEQYF
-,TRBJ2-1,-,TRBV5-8,TGTGCCAGCAGCCCGAGGGTTAGCGGTAACTACAATGAGCAGTTCTTC,CASSPRVSGNYNEQFF
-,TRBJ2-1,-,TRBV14,TGTGCCAGCAGCTTTTTGGGTTTTTCCTACAATGAGCAGTTCTTC,CASSFLGFSYNEQFF
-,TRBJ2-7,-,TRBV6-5,TGTGCCAGGGCCAGACCGGGACAACTATACGAGCAGTACTTC,CARARPGQLYEQYF
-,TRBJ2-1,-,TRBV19,TGTGCCAGTAGTATAGTGGGGGCAGATAATGAGCAGTTCTTC,CASSIVGADNEQFF
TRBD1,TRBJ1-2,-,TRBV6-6,TGTGCCAGCAGTCTAACAGGGGGCGCCTCCTGGGATGGCTACACCTTC,CASSLTGGASWDGYTF
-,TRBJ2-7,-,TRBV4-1,TGCGCCAGCAGCCTTTCCCAGGCACTCTCCTACGAGCAGTACTTC,CASSLSQALSYEQYF
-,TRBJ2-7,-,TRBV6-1,TGTGCCAGCAGTGTACGGAACTCCTACGAGCAGTACTTC,CASSVRNSYEQYF
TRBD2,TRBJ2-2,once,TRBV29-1,TGCAGCGTTTACGGGACTAGCGGGAGCGGGGAGCTGTTTTTT,CSVYGTSGSGELFF
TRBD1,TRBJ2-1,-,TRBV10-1,TGCGCCAGCAGTGCGACTGGGACAGGGTTCGATGAGCAGTTCTTC,CASSATGTGFDEQFF
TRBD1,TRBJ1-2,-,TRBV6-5,TGTGCCAGCAGTTACTCGACAGGGGGTACCTATGGCTACACCTTC,CASSYSTGGTYGYTF
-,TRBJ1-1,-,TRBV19,TGTGCCAGTAGTATAGGCGGACAGCTCACTGAAGCTTTCTTT,CASSIGGQLTEAFF
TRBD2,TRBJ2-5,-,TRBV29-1,TGCAGCGTTGTGTGGGAGGGCCGCTTTGGGCAAGAGACCCAGTACTTC,CSVVWEGRFGQETQYF
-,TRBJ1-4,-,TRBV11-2,TGTGCCAGCAGCCAAGGGGGGGCGGCTAATGAAAAACTGTTTTTT,CASSQGGAANEKLFF
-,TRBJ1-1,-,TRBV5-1,TGCGCCAGCAGCTTGGTCGGGGGGTTGGACACTGAAGCTTTCTTT,CASSLVGGLDTEAFF
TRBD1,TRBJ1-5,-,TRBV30,TGTGCCTGGAGTGTACGTGGGACAGGGGATCAGCCCCAGCATTTT,CAWSVRGTGDQPQHF
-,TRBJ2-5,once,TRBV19,TGTGCCAGCACATTTAGGGGTCAGCAAGAGACCCAGTACTTC,CASTFRGQQETQYF
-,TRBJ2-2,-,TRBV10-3,TGTGCCATCAGTGCCCCCGGGGCCACCGGGGAGCTGTTTTTT,CAISAPGATGELFF
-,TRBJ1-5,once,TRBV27,TGTGCCAGCAGTTTAGGGCAGCTTAGCAATCAGCCCCAGCATTTT,CASSLGQLSNQPQHF
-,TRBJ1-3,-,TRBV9,TGTGCCAGCAGCCTCCTTGACTCTGGAAACACCATATATTTT,CASSLLDSGNTIYF
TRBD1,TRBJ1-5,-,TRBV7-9,TGTGCCAGCAGCTTAATCGGACAGGGAAATCAGCCCCAGCATTTT,CASSLIGQGNQPQHF
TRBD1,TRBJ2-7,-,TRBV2,TGTGCCAGCAGTGACCCAGACAGGGGAAGGTACGAGCAGTACTTC,CASSDPDRGRYEQYF
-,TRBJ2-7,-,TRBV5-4,TGTGCCAGCAGCGGTATCGGACTGAACTACGAGCAGTACTTC,CASSGIGLNYEQYF
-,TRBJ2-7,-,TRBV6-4,TGTGCCAGCAGTGACTCGAGGGAACGGTGCTCCTACGAGCAGTACTTC,CASSDSRERCSYEQYF
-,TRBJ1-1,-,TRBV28,TGTGCCAGCAGTTTTCGCAGGAACGATATGAACACTGAAGCTTTCTTT,CASSFRRNDMNTEAFF
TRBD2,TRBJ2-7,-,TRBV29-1,TGCAGCGTAGCGGGATCCTACGAGCAGTACTTC,CSVAGSYEQYF
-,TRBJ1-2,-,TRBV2,TGTGCCAGCAACGAATGGGGCGGTGCGGACCAATACTATGGCTACACCTTC,CASNEWGGADQYYGYTF
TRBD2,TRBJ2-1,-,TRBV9,TGTGCCAGCAGCGTAGAGTCTAGCGGGAACTACAATGAGCAGTTCTTC,CASSVESSGNYNEQFF
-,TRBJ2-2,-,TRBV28,TGTGCCAGCAGTTTGCGGTACACCGGGGAGCTGTTTTTT,CASSLRYTGELFF
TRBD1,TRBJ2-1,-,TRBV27,TGTGCCAGCAGTCGACAGGGGGTTTACAATGAGCAGTTCTTC,CASSRQGVYNEQFF
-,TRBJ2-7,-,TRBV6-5,TGTGCCAGCCAGCCAGGGGCGGGGAGTTCCTACGAGCAGTACTTC,CASQPGAGSSYEQYF
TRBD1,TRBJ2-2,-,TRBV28,TGTGCCAGCAGTTTAAACCTTTCCGGGACAGGGGAGGATGTCGGGGAGCTGTTTTTT,CASSLNLSGTGEDVGELFF
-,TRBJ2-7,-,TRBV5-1,TGCGCCAGCAGCTCCCATCCCAACTACGAGCAGTACTTC,CASSSHPNYEQYF
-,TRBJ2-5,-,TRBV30,TGTGCCTGGAGTGTTGACGGGCAAGAGACCCAGTACTTC,CAWSVDGQETQYF
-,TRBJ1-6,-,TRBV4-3,TGCGCCAGCAGCCAAGTACAGGGAGGAAATTCACCCCTCCACTTT,CASSQVQGGNSPLHF
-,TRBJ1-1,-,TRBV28,TGTGCCAGCAGTTGGGGGAAGTCCACTGAAGCTTTCTTT,CASSWGKSTEAFF
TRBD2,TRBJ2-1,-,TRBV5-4,TGTGCCAGCAGCTTGGCCGTATTAGCGGGCATCCGCTACAATGAGCAGTTCTTC,CASSLAVLAGIRYNEQFF
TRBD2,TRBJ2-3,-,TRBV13,TGTGCCAGCAGCTTAAGTGGTGGCGGGGGGACTAGCACAGATACGCAGTATTTT,CASSLSGGGGTSTDTQYF
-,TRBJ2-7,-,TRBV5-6,TGTGCCAGCAGCTTGGCCGCTGTACCCTACCGGGACGAGCAGTACTTC,CASSLAAVPYRDEQYF
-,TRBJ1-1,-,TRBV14,TGTGCCAGCAGCCAAGACCCGAACACTGAAGCTTTCTTT,CASSQDPNTEAFF
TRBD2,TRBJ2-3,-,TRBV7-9,TGTGCCAGCAGCTCAGCGGGAAGGGATACGCAGTATTTT,CASSSAGRDTQYF
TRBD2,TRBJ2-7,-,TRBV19,TGTGCCAGTAGTATAGCCCTCTGGACTAGCGGGGACAGACCCTACGAGCAGTACTTC,CASSIALWTSGDRPYEQYF
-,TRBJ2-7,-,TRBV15,TGTGCCACCAGCAGAGAAGGCGAAAACTCCTACGAGCAGTACTTC,CATSREGENSYEQYF
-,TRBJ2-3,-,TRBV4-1,TGCGCCAGCAGCCAAGAGGCGGGGCCCTTTTTAATCACAGATACGCAGTATTTT,CASSQEAGPFLITDTQYF
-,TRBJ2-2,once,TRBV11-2,TGTGCCAGCAGCTTGGGACTCTGGTTAGCCGGGGAGCTGTTTTTT,CASSLGLWLAGELFF